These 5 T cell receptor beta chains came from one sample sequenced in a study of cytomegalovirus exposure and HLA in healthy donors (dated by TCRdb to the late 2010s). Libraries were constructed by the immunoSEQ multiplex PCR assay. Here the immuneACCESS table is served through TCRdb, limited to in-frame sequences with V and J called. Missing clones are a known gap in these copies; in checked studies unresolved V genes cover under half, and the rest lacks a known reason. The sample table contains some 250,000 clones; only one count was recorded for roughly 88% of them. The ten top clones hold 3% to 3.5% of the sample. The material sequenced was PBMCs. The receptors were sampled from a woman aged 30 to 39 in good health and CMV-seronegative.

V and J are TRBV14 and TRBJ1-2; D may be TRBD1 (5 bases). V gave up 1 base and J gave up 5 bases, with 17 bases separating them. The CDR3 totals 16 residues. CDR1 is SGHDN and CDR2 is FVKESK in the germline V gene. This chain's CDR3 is CASSQVRRGVSYGYTF. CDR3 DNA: TGTGCCAGCAGCCAAGTACGGCGGGGCGTGAGTTATGGCTACACCTTC.

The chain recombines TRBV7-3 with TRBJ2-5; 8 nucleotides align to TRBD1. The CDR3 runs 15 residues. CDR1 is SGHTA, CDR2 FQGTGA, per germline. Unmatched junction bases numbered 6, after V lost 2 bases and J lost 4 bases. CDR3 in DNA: TGTGCCAGCAGCTTAGCAGGGGGCTCGGGAGAGACCCAGTACTTC. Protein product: CASSLAGGSGETQYF. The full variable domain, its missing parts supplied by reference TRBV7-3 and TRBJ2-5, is GAGVSQTPSNKVTEKGKYVELRCDPISGHTALYWYRQSLGQGPEFLIYFQGTGAADDSGLPNDRFFAVRPEGSVSTLKIQRTERGDSAVYLCASSLAGGSGETQYFGPGTRLLVL.

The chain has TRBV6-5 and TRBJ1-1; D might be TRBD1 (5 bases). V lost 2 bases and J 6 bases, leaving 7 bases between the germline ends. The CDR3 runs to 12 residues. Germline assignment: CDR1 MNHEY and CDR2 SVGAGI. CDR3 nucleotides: TGTGCCAGCAGTTACCAGGGTGCTGAAGCTTTCTTT. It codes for CASSYQGAEAFF.

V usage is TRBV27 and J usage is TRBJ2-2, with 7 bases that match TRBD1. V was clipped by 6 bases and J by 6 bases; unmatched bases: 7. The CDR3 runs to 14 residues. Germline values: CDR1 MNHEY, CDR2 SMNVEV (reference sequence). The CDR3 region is CASRRDDRAGELFF. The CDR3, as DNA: TGTGCCAGCAGGCGAGACGACAGGGCCGGGGAGCTGTTTTTT.

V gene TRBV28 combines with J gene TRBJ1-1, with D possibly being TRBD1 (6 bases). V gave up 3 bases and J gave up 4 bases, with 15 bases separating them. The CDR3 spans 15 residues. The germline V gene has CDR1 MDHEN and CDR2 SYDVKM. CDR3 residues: CASSFGSGATTEAFF. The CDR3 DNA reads TGTGCCAGCAGTTTCGGGTCAGGGGCGACCACTGAAGCTTTCTTT. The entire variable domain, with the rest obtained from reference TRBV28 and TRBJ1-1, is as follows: DVKVTQSSRYLVKRTGEKVFLECVQDMDHENMFWYRQDPGLGLRLIYFSYDVKMKEKGDIPEGYSVSREKKERFSLILESASTNQTSMYLCASSFGSGATTEAFFGQGTRLTVV.